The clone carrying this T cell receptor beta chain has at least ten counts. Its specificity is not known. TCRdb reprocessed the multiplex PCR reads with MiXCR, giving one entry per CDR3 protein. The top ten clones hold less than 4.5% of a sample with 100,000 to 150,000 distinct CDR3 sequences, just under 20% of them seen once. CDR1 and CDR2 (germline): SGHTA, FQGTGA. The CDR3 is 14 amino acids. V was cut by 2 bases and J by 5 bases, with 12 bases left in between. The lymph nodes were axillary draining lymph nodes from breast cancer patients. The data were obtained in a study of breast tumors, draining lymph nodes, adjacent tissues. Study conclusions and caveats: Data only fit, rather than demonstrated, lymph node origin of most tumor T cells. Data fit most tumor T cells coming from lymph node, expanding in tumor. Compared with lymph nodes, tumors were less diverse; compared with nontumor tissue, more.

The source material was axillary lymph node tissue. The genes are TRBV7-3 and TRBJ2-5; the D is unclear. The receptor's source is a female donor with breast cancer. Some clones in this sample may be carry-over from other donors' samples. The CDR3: CASSLGSSRETQYF. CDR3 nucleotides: TGTGCCAGCAGCTTAGGTTCAAGTCGGGAGACCCAGTACTTC.